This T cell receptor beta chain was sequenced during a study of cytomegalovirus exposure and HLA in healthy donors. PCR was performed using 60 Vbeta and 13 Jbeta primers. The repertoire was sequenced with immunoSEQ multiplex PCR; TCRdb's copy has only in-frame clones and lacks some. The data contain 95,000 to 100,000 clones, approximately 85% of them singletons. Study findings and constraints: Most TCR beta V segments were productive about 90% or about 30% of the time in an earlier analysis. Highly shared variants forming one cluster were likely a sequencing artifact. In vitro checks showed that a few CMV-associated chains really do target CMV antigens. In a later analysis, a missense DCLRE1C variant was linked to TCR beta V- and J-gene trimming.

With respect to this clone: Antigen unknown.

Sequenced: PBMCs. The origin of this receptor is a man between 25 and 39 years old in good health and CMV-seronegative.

The CDR3 loop reads CAISESREEALQFF. The CDR3 coding sequence is TGTGCCATCAGTGAGTCGAGGGAGGAGGCCCTGCAGTTCTTC. The chain employs TRBV10-3 and TRBJ2-1, with D possibly matching TRBD2 (6 bases). Per the germline V gene, CDR1 is ENHRY and CDR2 is SYGVKD. Trimming pared 0 bases from V and 12 bases from J, leaving 15 bases between. This CDR3 has 14 residues.